This T cell receptor beta chain was captured in a study of cytomegalovirus exposure and HLA in healthy donors. Study-wide results and limits: Most TCR sequences proved rare, with some public TCRs found in many donors. The investigators catalogued some 160 TCR beta chains as cytomegalovirus-associated. A few chains tied to CMV proved CMV antigen-specific in vitro.

Assay used: immunoSEQ multiplex PCR; TCRdb lists only in-frame clones, some missing. The table has over 250,000 clones, around 90% seen once. CDR3 length: 12 amino acids. Germline assignment: CDR1 SGHTA and CDR2 FQGNSA. The V and J ends lost 3 bases and 5 bases, in that order; junction bases with no gene match: 1. As concerns this clone: What it binds is not known.

This clonotype was sampled from a young woman in good health and CMV-seropositive. The sequenced sample was PBMCs. This rearrangement joins TRBV7-2 to TRBJ2-7; 7 positions match TRBD1. Here the CDR3 reads CASSLDRNEQYF. In nucleotides, the CDR3 is TGTGCCAGCAGCTTGGACAGGAACGAGCAGTACTTC.